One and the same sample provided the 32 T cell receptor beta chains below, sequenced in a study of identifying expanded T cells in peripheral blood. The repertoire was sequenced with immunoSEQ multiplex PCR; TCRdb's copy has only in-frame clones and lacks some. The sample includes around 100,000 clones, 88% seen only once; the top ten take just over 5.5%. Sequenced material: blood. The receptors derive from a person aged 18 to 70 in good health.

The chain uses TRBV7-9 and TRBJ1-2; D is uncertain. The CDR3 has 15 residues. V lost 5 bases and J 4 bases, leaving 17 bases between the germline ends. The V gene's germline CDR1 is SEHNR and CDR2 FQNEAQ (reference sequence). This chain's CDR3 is CASSPPLRSRYGYTF. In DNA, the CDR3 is TGTGCCAGCAGCCCTCCGCTGCGGAGCCGCTATGGCTACACCTTC.

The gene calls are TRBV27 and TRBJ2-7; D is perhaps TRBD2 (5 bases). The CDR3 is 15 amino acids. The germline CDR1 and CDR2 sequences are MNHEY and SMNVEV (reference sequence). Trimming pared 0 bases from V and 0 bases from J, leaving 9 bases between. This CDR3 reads CASSLSIAGSYEQYF. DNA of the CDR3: TGTGCCAGCAGTTTATCGATTGCGGGCTCCTACGAGCAGTACTTC.

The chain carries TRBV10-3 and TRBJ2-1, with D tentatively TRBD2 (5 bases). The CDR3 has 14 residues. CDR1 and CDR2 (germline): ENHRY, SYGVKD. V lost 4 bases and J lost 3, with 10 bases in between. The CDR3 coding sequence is TGTGCCATCAGTGTACTAGGATTCTACAATGAGCAGTTCTTC. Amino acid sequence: CAISVLGFYNEQFF.

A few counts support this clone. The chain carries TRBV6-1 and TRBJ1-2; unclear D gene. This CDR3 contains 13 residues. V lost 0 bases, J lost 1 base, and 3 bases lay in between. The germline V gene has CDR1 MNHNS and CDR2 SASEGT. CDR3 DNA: TGTGCCAGCAGTGAAGCACTTAACTATGGCTACACCTTC. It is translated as CASSEALNYGYTF.

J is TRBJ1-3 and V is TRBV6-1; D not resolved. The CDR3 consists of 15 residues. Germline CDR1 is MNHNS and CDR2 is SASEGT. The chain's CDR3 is CAIGRFSSSGNTIYF. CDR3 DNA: TGTGCGATTGGGCGATTCAGTAGCTCTGGAAACACCATATATTTT.

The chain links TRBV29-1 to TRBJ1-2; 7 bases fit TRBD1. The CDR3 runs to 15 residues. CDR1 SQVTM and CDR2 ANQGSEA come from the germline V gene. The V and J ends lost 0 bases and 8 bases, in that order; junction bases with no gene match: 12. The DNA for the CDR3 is TGCAGCGTTGAAGATCTTGGGCAGGGGGGTCTGGGCTACACCTTC. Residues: CSVEDLGQGGLGYTF.

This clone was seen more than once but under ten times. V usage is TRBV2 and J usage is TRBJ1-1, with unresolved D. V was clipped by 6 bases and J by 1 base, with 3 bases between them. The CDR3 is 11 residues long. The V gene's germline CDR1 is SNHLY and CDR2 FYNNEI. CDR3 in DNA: TGTGCCAGCAGAGGGAACACTGAAGCTTTCTTT. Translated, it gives CASRGNTEAFF.

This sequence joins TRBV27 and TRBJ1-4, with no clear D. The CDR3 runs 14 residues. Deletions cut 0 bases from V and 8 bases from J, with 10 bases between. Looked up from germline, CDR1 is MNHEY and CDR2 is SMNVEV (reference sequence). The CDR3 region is CASSLSWRGEKLFF. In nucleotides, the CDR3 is TGTGCCAGCAGTTTATCCTGGCGGGGAGAAAAACTGTTTTTT.

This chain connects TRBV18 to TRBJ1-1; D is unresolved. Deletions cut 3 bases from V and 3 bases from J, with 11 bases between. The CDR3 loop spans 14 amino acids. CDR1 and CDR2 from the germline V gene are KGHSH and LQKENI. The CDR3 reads CASSPTPTDTEAFF. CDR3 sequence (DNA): TGTGCCAGCTCACCGACCCCCACGGACACTGAAGCTTTCTTT.

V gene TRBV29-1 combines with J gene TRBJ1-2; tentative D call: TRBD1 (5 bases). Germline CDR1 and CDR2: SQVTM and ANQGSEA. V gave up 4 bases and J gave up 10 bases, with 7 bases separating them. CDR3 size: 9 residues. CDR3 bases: TGCAGCGTTGGACAGTCCTACACCTTC. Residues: CSVGQSYTF.

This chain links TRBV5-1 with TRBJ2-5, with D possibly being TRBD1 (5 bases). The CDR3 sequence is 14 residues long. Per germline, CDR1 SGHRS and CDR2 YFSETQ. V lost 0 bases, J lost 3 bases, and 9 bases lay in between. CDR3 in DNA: TGCGCCAGCAGCTTGGCCACAGGAAAAGAGACCCAGTACTTC. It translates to CASSLATGKETQYF.

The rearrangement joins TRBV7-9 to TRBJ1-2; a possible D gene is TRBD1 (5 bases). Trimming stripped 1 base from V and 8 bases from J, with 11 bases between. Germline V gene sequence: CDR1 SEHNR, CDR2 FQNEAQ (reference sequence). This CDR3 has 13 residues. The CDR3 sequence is CASSLVVGEGYTF. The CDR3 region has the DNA TGTGCCAGCAGCTTAGTTGTGGGGGAAGGCTACACCTTC.

The chain's CDR3 is CASSWGLPGDGYTF. CDR3 DNA: TGTGCCAGCAGCTGGGGACTCCCCGGTGATGGCTACACCTTC. This chain joins TRBV7-9 and TRBJ1-2; tentative D call: TRBD1 (5 bases). This CDR3 is built from 14 residues. From germline, CDR1 is SEHNR and CDR2 FQNEAQ (reference sequence). Between the trimmed V and J ends, which lost 4 bases and 6 bases, there was a span of 15 bases. The full variable domain, in which reference TRBV7-9 and TRBJ1-2 provide the parts outside the CDR3, is DTGVSQNPRHKITKRGQNVTFRCDPISEHNRLYWYRQTLGQGPEFLTYFQNEAQLEKSRLLSDRFSAERPKGSFSTLEIQRTEQGDSAMYLCASSWGLPGDGYTFGSGTRLTVV.

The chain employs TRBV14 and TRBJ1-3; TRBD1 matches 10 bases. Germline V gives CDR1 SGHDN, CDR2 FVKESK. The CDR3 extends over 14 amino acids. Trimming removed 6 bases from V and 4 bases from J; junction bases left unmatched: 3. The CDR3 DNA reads TGTGCCAGCAGTCCGGGACAGGGGGGAAACACCATATATTTT. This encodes CASSPGQGGNTIYF.

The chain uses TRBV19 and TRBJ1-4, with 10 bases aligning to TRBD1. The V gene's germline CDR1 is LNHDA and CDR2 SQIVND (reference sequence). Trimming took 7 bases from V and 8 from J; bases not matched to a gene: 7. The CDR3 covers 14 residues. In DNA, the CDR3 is TGTGCCAGTAACGACAGGGGGCTCCGAGAAAAACTGTTTTTT. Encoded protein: CASNDRGLREKLFF.

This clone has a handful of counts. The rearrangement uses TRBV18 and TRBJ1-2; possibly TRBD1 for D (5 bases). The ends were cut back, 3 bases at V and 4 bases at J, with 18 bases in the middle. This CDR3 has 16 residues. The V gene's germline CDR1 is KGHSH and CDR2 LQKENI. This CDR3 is CASSPGTLAKSYGYTF. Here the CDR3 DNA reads TGTGCCAGCTCACCGGGGACTCTAGCGAAGAGCTATGGCTACACCTTC.

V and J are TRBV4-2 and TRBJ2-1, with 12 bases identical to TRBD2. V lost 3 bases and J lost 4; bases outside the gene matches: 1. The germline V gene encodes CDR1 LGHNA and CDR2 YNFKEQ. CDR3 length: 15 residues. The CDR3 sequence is CASSQTSGSYNEQFF. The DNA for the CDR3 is TGTGCCAGCAGCCAGACTAGCGGGAGTTACAATGAGCAGTTCTTC.

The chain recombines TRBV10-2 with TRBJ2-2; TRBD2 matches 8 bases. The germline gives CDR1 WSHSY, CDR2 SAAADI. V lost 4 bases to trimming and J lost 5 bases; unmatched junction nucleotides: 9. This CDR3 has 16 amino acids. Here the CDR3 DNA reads TGCGCCAGCAGTGTTCTCGCGGGGGGCCCGACCGGGGAGCTGTTTTTT. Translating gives CASSVLAGGPTGELFF.

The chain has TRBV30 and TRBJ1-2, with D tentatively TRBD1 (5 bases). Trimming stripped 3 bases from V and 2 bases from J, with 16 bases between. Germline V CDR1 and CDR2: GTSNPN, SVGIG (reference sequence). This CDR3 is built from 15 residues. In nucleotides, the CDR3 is TGTGCCTGGAGGGCTATGGGACTGTCCAACTATGGCTACACCTTC. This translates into CAWRAMGLSNYGYTF.

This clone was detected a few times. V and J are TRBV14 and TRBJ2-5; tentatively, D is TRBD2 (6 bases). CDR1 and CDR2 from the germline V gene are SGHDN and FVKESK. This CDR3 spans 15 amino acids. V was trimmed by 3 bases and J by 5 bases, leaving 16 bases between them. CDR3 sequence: CASSHRGSARETQYF. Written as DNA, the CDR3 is TGTGCCAGCAGCCATCGGGGGAGCGCTAGGGAGACCCAGTACTTC.

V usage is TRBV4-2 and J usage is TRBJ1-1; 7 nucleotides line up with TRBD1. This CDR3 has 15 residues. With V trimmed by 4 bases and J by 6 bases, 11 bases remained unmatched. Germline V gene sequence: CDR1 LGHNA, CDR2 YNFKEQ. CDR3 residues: CASSPPKGAESEAFF. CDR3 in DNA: TGTGCCAGCAGCCCTCCCAAGGGGGCTGAGTCTGAAGCTTTCTTT.

In nucleotides, the CDR3 is TGTGCCAGCAGCTTAGATCTAGCCTCGAATGAGCAGTTCTTC. It specifies CASSLDLASNEQFF. The rearrangement links TRBV11-2 to TRBJ2-1; weak D call: TRBD2 (5 bases). The CDR3 consists of 14 residues. The germline V gene encodes CDR1 SGHAT and CDR2 FQNNGV. Deletions cut 0 bases from V and 7 bases from J, with 10 bases between.

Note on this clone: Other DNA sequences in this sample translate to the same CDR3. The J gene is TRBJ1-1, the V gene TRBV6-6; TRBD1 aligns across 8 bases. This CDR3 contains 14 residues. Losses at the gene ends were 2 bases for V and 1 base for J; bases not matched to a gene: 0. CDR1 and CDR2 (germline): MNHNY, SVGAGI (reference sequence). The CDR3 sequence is CASSYGQGNTEAFF. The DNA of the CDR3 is TGTGCCAGCAGTTACGGACAGGGGAACACTGAAGCTTTCTTT.

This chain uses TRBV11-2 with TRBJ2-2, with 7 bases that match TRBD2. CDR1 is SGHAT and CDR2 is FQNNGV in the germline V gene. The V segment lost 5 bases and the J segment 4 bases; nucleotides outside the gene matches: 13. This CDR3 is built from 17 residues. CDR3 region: CASSPYRWRGTTGELFF. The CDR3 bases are TGTGCCAGCAGCCCGTACCGGTGGCGGGGGACCACCGGGGAGCTGTTTTTT.

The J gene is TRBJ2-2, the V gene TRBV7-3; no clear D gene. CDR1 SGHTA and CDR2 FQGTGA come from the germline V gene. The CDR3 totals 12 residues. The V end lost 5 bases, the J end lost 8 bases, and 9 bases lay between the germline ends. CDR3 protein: CASSARSGELFF. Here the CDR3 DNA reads TGTGCCAGCAGCGCACGGAGTGGGGAGCTGTTTTTT.

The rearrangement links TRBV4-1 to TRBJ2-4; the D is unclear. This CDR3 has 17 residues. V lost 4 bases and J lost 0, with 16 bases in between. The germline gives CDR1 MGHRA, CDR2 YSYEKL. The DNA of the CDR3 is TGCGCCAGCAGCCGGATCGTGGATCCTCTAGCCAAAAACATTCAGTACTTC. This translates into CASSRIVDPLAKNIQYF.

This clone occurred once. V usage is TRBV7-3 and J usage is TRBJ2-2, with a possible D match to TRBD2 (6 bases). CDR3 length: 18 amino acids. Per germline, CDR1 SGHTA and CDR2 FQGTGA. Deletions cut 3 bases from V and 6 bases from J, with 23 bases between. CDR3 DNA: TGTGCCAGCAGCTTTAGACACCTGCGGGACCCCACGGCCGGGGAGCTGTTTTTT. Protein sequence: CASSFRHLRDPTAGELFF.

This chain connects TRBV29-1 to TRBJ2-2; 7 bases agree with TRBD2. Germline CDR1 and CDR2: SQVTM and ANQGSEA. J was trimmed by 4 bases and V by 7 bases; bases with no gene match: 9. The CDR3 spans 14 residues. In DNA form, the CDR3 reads TGCAGCGCCAATGGGAGGGAGTTCACCGGGGAGCTGTTTTTT. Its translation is CSANGREFTGELFF.

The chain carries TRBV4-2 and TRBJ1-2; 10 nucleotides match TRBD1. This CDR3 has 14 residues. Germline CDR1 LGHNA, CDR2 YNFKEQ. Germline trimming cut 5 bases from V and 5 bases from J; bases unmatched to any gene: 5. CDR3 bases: TGTGCCAGCAGCACGGGACAGGGGATTTATGGCTACACCTTC. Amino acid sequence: CASSTGQGIYGYTF.

CDR3 protein: CASSPRTASNQPQHF. In nucleotides, the CDR3 is TGTGCCAGCAGTCCTCGGACTGCTAGCAATCAGCCCCAGCATTTT. The chain couples TRBV6-6 to TRBJ1-5, with no clear D. Per the germline V gene, CDR1 is MNHNY and CDR2 is SVGAGI (reference sequence). There are 15 residues in the CDR3. V was cut by 5 bases and J by 0 bases, with 11 bases left in between.

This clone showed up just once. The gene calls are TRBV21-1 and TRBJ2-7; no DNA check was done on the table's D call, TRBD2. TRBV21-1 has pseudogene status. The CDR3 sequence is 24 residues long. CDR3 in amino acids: CASSKEWGNWQPRNGTPSIYEQYF. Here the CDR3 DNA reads TGTGCCAGCAGCAAAGAGTGGGGGAATTGGCAACCTAGAAACGGGACTCCATCGATCTACGAGCAGTACTTC.

DNA of the CDR3: TGTGCCAGCAGCGTAGATGACAATGAGCAGTTCTTC. It translates to CASSVDDNEQFF. The chain employs TRBV9 and TRBJ2-1, with D unclear. Trimming left V 0 bases short and J 5 bases short, with 3 bases between. This CDR3 has 12 amino acids. Looked up from germline, CDR1 is SGDLS and CDR2 is YYNGEE.